The 18 T cell receptor beta chains given below trace back to one sample, sequenced in a study of T-cell memory formation after mild COVID-19. TCRdb called the 5' RACE reads again in MiXCR, with one record for every CDR3 protein. The sample records 280,000 or so distinct CDR3 sequences, approximately 8.4% being singletons. Sample: PBMCs or a T cell subset sorted from them (not recorded which). These TCRs come from a man younger than 35 who had mild COVID-19 (a few samples of this study predate the infection). Cell type and time point are not known.

This clonotype was counted a few times. For the CDR3, the DNA is TGTGCCAGCTCACCGAGGTCACAGACCCAGTACTTC. Translating gives CASSPRSQTQYF. The chain combines TRBV18 with TRBJ2-5; D not resolved. Trimming pared 3 bases from V and 6 bases from J, leaving 8 bases between. The V gene's germline CDR1 is KGHSH and CDR2 LQKENI. This CDR3 has 12 residues.

The table lists this clonotype with a few counts. J is TRBJ2-7 and V is TRBV20-1; 9 bases are a match to TRBD1. Trimming removed 0 bases from V and 4 bases from J; junction bases left unmatched: 7. Per the germline V gene, CDR1 is DFQATT and CDR2 is SNEGSKA (reference sequence). CDR3 length equals 15 residues. The CDR3 protein is CSAREHGTGKYEQYF. DNA for the CDR3: TGCAGTGCTAGAGAACACGGGACAGGGAAGTACGAGCAGTACTTC.

J is TRBJ2-5 and V is TRBV6-5; possible D gene TRBD1, 7 bases. Trimming cost V 6 bases and J 2 bases, with 13 bases left between them. This CDR3 spans 14 amino acids. From germline, CDR1 is MNHEY and CDR2 SVGAGI. In DNA form, the CDR3 reads TGTGCCAGCAGGCGGGACAGCGCGCAAGAGACCCAGTACTTC. Protein: CASRRDSAQETQYF.

This clonotype was counted a few times. This chain links TRBV20-1 with TRBJ1-3; the match to TRBD1 covers 9 bases. CDR1 and CDR2 from the germline V gene are DFQATT and SNEGSKA (reference sequence). Trimming took 0 bases from V and 4 from J; bases not matched to a gene: 7. This CDR3 spans 16 amino acids. In nucleotides, the CDR3 is TGCAGTGCTAGAGAATCGAGGACAGGGGCAGGAAACACCATATATTTT. This sequence encodes CSARESRTGAGNTIYF.

The genes are TRBV12-3 or TRBV12-4 and TRBJ2-6; D gene unclear. The V end was cut by 3 bases, the J end by 2 bases, with 5 bases between. The CDR3 runs to 14 residues. The CDR3 sequence: CASSFWTGANVLTF. The CDR3 DNA sequence: TGTGCCAGCAGTTTTTGGACTGGGGCCAACGTCCTGACTTTC.

This clonotype occurred many times. This sequence joins TRBV12-3 or TRBV12-4 and TRBJ1-2, with 7 bases aligning to TRBD1. This CDR3 has 11 amino acids. V gave up 8 bases and J gave up 8 bases; unmatched junction bases: 5. CDR3 DNA sequence: TGTGCCAGCGAGGGGGCTGAGGGCTACACCTTC. Amino acids: CASEGAEGYTF.

The table lists this clonotype with a few counts. Its ends do not fully match the called genes, so a read error is possible. Here the CDR3 reads CASNLEGDIHYNEQFF. The CDR3 region has the DNA TGTGCCAGCAACTTAGAGGGTGACATACATTACAATGAGCAGTTCTTC. The genes are TRBV7-2 and TRBJ2-1; tentatively, D is TRBD2 (5 bases). The CDR3 extends over 16 amino acids. Germline V gene sequence: CDR1 SGHTA, CDR2 FQGNSA.

The chain is built from TRBV4-2 and TRBJ2-3; D is perhaps TRBD2 (5 bases). Germline V gene sequence: CDR1 LGHNA, CDR2 YNFKEQ. CDR3 length: 16 amino acids. V was pared by 3 bases and J by 0 bases, with 13 bases between. The CDR3 DNA reads TGTGCCAGCAGCCATATCCGGGAAGCTAGCACAGATACGCAGTATTTT. Protein sequence: CASSHIREASTDTQYF.

This clonotype was counted only a few times. The chain has TRBV12-3 or TRBV12-4 and TRBJ2-3; maybe TRBD1 (6 bases). Trimming took off 1 base at V and 2 bases at J, with 22 bases between the two ends. The CDR3 has 19 residues. CDR3 nucleotides: TGTGCCAGCAGTTTAGGGGCTGGGGGACAAACCCTGGACACAGATACGCAGTATTTT. It yields the protein CASSLGAGGQTLDTDTQYF.

This clonotype was observed many times. The V call is TRBV4-1, the J call TRBJ2-3; no clear D. The CDR3 runs to 18 residues. Trimming removed 0 bases at V and 0 bases at J, with 16 bases between. Looked up from germline, CDR1 is MGHRA and CDR2 is YSYEKL. CDR3 residues: CASSQEKTGQSSTDTQYF. CDR3 in DNA: TGCGCCAGCAGCCAAGAGAAAACCGGCCAGTCCAGCACAGATACGCAGTATTTT.

The chain has TRBV29-1 and TRBJ2-3; a possible D gene is TRBD1 (5 bases). Trimming pared 5 bases from V and 1 base from J, leaving 16 bases between. This CDR3 contains 15 residues. Germline V gene sequence: CDR1 SQVTM, CDR2 ANQGSEA. CDR3 sequence: CSVTTTRAGTDTQYF. DNA for the CDR3: TGCAGCGTTACCACGACCAGGGCAGGCACAGATACGCAGTATTTT.

This clonotype has more than one count but fewer than ten. The CDR3 here is CASNYDGLLNTGELFF. The CDR3 DNA follows: TGCGCCAGCAATTATGACGGGCTCCTGAACACCGGGGAGCTGTTTTTT. The chain links TRBV5-1 to TRBJ2-2; no clear D. Trimming left V 6 bases short and J 1 base short, with 16 bases between. The germline CDR1 and CDR2 sequences are SGHRS and YFSETQ. The CDR3 runs 16 residues.

This clonotype has a handful of counts. This chain joins TRBV6-6 and TRBJ1-4; TRBD1 aligns across 7 bases. CDR1 is MNHNY, CDR2 SVGAGI, per germline (reference sequence). Losses at the gene ends were 3 bases for V and 8 bases for J; bases not matched to a gene: 6. This CDR3 contains 14 residues. The CDR3 here is CASSYWTGREKLFF. Here the CDR3 DNA reads TGTGCCAGCAGTTATTGGACAGGTCGCGAAAAACTGTTTTTT.

The table lists this clonotype with a few counts. The V gene is TRBV6-5, the J gene TRBJ2-2; TRBD2 might be the D (5 bases). The germline V gene has CDR1 MNHEY and CDR2 SVGAGI. The CDR3 is 14 residues long. Trimming pared 6 bases from V and 6 bases from J, leaving 14 bases between. CDR3 nucleotide sequence: TGTGCCAGCAGGAAAACCCGAGGGTCCGGGGAGCTGTTTTTT. Translated: CASRKTRGSGELFF.

The sample holds a few counts of this clonotype. CDR3 DNA: TGTGCCTGGAGTTCACAGGGGTATGGCTACACCTTC. It encodes CAWSSQGYGYTF. The J gene is TRBJ1-2, the V gene TRBV30, with TRBD1 identical over 7 bases. J gave up 5 bases and V 2 bases, and 2 bases lay outside the gene matches. The CDR3 is 12 residues long. From germline, CDR1 is GTSNPN and CDR2 SVGIG (reference sequence).

This clonotype was recorded many times. The V gene is TRBV7-2, the J gene TRBJ2-3; TRBD2 matches 10 bases. After removal of 1 base from V and 2 bases from J, the junction contained 3 bases not matched to a gene. The CDR3 totals 16 residues. Germline V gene sequence: CDR1 SGHTA, CDR2 FQGNSA. The CDR3 coding sequence is TGTGCCAGCAGCTTAGGAAGCGGGGGGGTCACAGATACGCAGTATTTT. It codes for CASSLGSGGVTDTQYF. Supplemented by reference TRBV7-2 and TRBJ2-3, the full variable domain reads GAGVSQSPSNKVTEKGKDVELRCDPISGHTALYWYRQSLGQGLEFLIYFQGNSAPDKSGLPSDRFSAERTGGSVSTLTIQRTQQEDSAVYLCASSLGSGGVTDTQYFGPGTRLTVL.

This clonotype was seen many times. V usage is TRBV2 and J usage is TRBJ2-3; D unclear. This CDR3 is built from 14 residues. V lost 4 bases, J lost 1 base, and 9 bases lay in between. Germline loops: CDR1 SNHLY, CDR2 FYNNEI. CDR3 loop: CASSGELGTDTQYF. CDR3 nucleotide sequence: TGTGCCAGCAGTGGAGAATTGGGCACAGATACGCAGTATTTT. Full variable domain (remainder filled in from reference TRBV2 and TRBJ2-3): EPEVTQTPSHQVTQMGQEVILRCVPISNHLYFYWYRQILGQKVEFLVSFYNNEISEKSEIFDDQFSVERPDGSNFTLKIRSTKLEDSAMYFCASSGELGTDTQYFGPGTRLTVL.

This clonotype has just a few counts. This chain links TRBV29-1 with TRBJ1-2; 7 nucleotides match TRBD1. J lost 7 bases, V lost 7 bases, and 9 bases had no gene match. Germline values: CDR1 SQVTM, CDR2 ANQGSEA. CDR3 size: 12 residues. Here the CDR3 DNA reads TGCAGCGCAAGCCGGGACAGTGGTGGCTACACCTTC. This sequence encodes CSASRDSGGYTF.